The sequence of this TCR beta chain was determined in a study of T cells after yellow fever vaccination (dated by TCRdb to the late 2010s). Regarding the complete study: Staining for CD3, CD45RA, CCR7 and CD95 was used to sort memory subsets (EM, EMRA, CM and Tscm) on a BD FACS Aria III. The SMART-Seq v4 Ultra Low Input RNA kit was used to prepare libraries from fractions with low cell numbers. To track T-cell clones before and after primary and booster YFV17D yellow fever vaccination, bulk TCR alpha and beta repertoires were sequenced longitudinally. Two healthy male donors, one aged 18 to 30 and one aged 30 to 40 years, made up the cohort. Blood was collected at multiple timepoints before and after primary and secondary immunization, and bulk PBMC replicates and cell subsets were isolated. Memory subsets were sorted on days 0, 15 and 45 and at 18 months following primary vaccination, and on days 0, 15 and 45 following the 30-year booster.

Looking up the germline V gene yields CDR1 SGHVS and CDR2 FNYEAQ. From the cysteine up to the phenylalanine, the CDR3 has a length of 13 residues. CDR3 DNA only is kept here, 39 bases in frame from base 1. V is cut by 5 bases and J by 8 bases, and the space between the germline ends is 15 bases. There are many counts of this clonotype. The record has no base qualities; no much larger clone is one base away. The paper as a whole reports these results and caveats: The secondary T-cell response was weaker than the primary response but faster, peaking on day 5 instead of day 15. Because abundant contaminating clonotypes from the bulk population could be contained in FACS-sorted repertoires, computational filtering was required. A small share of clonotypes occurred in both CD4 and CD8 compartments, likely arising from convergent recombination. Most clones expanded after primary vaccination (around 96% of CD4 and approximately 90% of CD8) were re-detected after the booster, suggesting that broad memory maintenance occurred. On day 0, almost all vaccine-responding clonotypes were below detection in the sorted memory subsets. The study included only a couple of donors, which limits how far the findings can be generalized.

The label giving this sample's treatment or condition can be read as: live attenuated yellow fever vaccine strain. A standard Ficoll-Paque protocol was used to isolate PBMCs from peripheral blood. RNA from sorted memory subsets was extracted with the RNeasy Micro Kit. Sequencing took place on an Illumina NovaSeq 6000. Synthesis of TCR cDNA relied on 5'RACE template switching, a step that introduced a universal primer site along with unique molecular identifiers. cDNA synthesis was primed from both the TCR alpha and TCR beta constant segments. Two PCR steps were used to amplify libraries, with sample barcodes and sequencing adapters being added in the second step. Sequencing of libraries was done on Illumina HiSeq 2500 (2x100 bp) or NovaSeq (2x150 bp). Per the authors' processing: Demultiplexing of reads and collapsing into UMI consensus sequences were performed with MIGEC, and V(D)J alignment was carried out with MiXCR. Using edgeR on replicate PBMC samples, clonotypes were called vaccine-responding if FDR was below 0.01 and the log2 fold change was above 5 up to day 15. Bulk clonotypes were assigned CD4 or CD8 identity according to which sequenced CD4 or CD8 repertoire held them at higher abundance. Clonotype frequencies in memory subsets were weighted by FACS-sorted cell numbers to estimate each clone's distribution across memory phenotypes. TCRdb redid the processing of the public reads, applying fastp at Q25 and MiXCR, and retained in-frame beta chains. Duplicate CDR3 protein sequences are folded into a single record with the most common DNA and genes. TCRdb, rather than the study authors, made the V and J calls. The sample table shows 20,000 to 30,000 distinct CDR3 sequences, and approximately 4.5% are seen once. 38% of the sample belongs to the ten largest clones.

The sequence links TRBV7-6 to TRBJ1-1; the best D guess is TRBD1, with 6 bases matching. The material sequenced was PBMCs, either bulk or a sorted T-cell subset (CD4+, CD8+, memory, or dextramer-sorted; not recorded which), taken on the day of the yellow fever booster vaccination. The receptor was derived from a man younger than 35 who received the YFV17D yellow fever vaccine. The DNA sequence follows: TGTGCCAGCAGCGTACAAACAGGGACCGAAGCTTTCTTT. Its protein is CASSVQTGTEAFF. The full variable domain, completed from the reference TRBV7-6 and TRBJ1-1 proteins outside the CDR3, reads GAGVSQSPRYKVTKRGQDVALRCDPISGHVSLYWYRQALGQGPEFLTYFNYEAQQDKSGLPNDRFSAERPEGSISTLTIQRTEQRDSAMYRCASSVQTGTEAFFGQGTRLTVV.